These 3 T cell receptor beta chains were all obtained from the same sample, sequenced in a study of glioma-infiltrating T cells after dendritic cell vaccination. Produced via immunoSEQ multiplex PCR; TCRdb's table is partial and in-frame only. The sample records approximately 84,000 clones, just over 85% being singletons. The sample was blood, taken before dendritic cell vaccination. Receptor source: a human donor with glioblastoma.

The J gene is TRBJ1-1, the V gene TRBV29-1, with 7 bases fitting TRBD1. The CDR3 spans 12 residues. Trimming took 6 bases from V and 4 from J; bases not matched to a gene: 5. Germline CDR1 is SQVTM and CDR2 is ANQGSEA. CDR3 in DNA: TGCAGCGTGACAGGGTTGGGCACTGAAGCTTTCTTT. Protein product: CSVTGLGTEAFF.

The V and J genes are TRBV10-3 and TRBJ2-7; 11 bases fit TRBD2. CDR3 length: 14 amino acids. CDR1 is ENHRY, CDR2 SYGVKD, per germline. V lost 4 bases to trimming and J lost 3 bases; unmatched junction nucleotides: 2. The CDR3 nucleotides are TGTGCCATCAGTGCGGGACTAGCGGTCTACGAGCAGTACTTC. It translates to CAISAGLAVYEQYF.

V usage is TRBV10-3 and J usage is TRBJ2-5; a weak D match, TRBD2 (6 bases). CDR3 length: 12 amino acids. CDR1 ENHRY and CDR2 SYGVKD come from the germline V gene. V was clipped by 8 bases and J by 0 bases, with 7 bases between them. In nucleotides, the CDR3 is TGTGCCATCGGGGGGTACCAAGAGACCCAGTACTTC. This sequence encodes CAIGGYQETQYF.